This entry lists 12 T cell receptor beta chains sequenced from one sample in a study of OX40 agonist ivuxolimab in advanced cancers. Measured with immunoSEQ multiplex PCR; TCRdb has only the in-frame clones, and not every one. The repertoire holds fewer than 90,000 clones, with around 86% as singletons. Sequences were derived from CD4+ or CD8+ T cells sorted from blood, sampled in a trial of the OX40 agonist ivuxolimab. These receptors came from an adult with an advanced solid tumor such as melanoma, head and neck, liver or kidney cancer.

This rearrangement joins TRBV25-1 to TRBJ2-7; TRBD1 agrees at 12 bases. The germline V gene has CDR1 MGHDK and CDR2 SYGVNS. Trimming took 5 bases from V and 4 from J; bases not matched to a gene: 3. This CDR3 contains 14 residues. CDR3 region: CASSPGQGAYEQYF. The CDR3 bases are TGTGCCAGCAGTCCGGGACAGGGGGCTTACGAGCAGTACTTC.

The J gene is TRBJ2-5, the V gene TRBV6-6; D is possibly TRBD1 or TRBD2 (6 bases each). V shed 5 bases and J shed 7 bases, with 17 bases lying between them. Germline V gene lookup returns CDR1 MNHNY and CDR2 SVGAGI (reference sequence). The CDR3 sequence is 14 residues long. The CDR3 DNA is TGTGCCAGCAGTGGCGTGGGGGGCGAGGGGACCCAGTACTTC. Its protein is CASSGVGGEGTQYF.

V is TRBV27 and J is TRBJ2-7; D is ambiguous. The V end was cut by 2 bases, the J end by 3 bases, with 5 bases between. The CDR3 has 12 residues. Germline CDR1 and CDR2: MNHEY and SMNVEV (reference sequence). CDR3 sequence: CASSLPGYEQYF. CDR3 DNA: TGTGCCAGCAGTTTACCTGGCTACGAGCAGTACTTC.

This clone was seen only a few times. This chain connects TRBV2 to TRBJ2-1, with 9 bases lining up with TRBD2. Germline CDR1 is SNHLY and CDR2 is FYNNEI. Losses at the gene ends were 6 bases for V and 2 bases for J; bases not matched to a gene: 5. This CDR3 has 15 residues. As DNA, the CDR3 is TGTGCCAGCAGGGGAGCGGGAGGCACCTACAATGAGCAGTTCTTC. Protein sequence: CASRGAGGTYNEQFF.

The chain is built from TRBV5-1 and TRBJ1-1, with D tentatively TRBD1 (6 bases). The CDR3 loop spans 14 amino acids. CDR1 and CDR2 from the germline V gene are SGHRS and YFSETQ. The V end was cut by 5 bases, the J end by 1 base, with 12 bases between. CDR3 bases: TGCGCCAGCAGAGATCTCAGGGGGAACACTGAAGCTTTCTTT. Amino acids: CASRDLRGNTEAFF. Together with reference TRBV5-1 and TRBJ1-1, the CDR3 gives the full variable domain: KAGVTQTPRYLIKTRGQQVTLSCSPISGHRSVSWYQQTPGQGLQFLFEYFSETQRNKGNFPGRFSGRQFSNSRSEMNVSTLELGDSALYLCASRDLRGNTEAFFGQGTRLTVV.

This chain links TRBV11-1 with TRBJ2-7; TRBD1 agrees at 9 bases. Germline V gene sequence: CDR1 SGHAT, CDR2 FQDESV (reference sequence). This CDR3 has 14 amino acids. Losses at the gene ends were 2 bases for V and 4 bases for J; bases not matched to a gene: 3. DNA of the CDR3: TGTGCCAGCAGCTTAAGGGACAGGGCGTACGAGCAGTACTTC. Amino acids: CASSLRDRAYEQYF. Supplemented by reference TRBV11-1 and TRBJ2-7, the full variable domain reads EAEVAQSPRYKITEKSQAVAFWCDPISGHATLYWYRQILGQGPELLVQFQDESVVDDSQLPKDRFSAERLKGVDSTLKIQPAELGDSAMYLCASSLRDRAYEQYFGPGTRLTVT.

J is TRBJ2-2 and V is TRBV6-6, with D uncertain. Germline assignment: CDR1 MNHNY and CDR2 SVGAGI (reference sequence). This CDR3 is 15 amino acids long. Trimming took 2 bases from V and 7 from J, leaving 14 bases between them. The CDR3 sequence: CASSYAASLHGELFF. CDR3 DNA: TGTGCCAGCAGTTACGCAGCTTCCCTTCACGGGGAGCTGTTTTTT.

The genes are TRBV6-6 and TRBJ1-2; possible D gene TRBD1, 6 bases. This CDR3 is 13 amino acids long. The V gene lost 6 bases and the J gene lost 7 bases, with 15 bases spanning the gap. Germline CDR1 reads MNHNY; CDR2 reads SVGAGI (reference sequence). CDR3 loop: CASRKTGSAGYTF. CDR3 sequence (DNA): TGTGCCAGCAGAAAGACAGGATCCGCTGGCTACACCTTC.

In its sample, this clone was seen a few times. The chain is built from TRBV30 and TRBJ2-3; 12 nucleotides agree with TRBD2. This CDR3 comprises 16 residues. Germline V gene lookup returns CDR1 GTSNPN and CDR2 SVGIG (reference sequence). With V trimmed by 4 bases and J by 4 bases, 9 bases remained unmatched. In DNA form, the CDR3 reads TGTGCCTGGACCATGGGGCTAGCGGGGGGGTCAGATACGCAGTATTTT. This gives the protein CAWTMGLAGGSDTQYF.

This chain links TRBV9 with TRBJ1-4; D is possibly TRBD1 (6 bases). The CDR3 has 15 residues. Trimming pared 4 bases from V and 7 bases from J, leaving 17 bases between. From germline, CDR1 is SGDLS and CDR2 YYNGEE. CDR3 protein: CASSPLRGASEKLFF. The CDR3 nucleotides are TGTGCCAGCAGCCCCCTCCGGGGGGCTTCTGAAAAACTGTTTTTT.

V gene TRBV25-1 combines with J gene TRBJ1-4, with D possibly matching TRBD1 (5 bases). The V end was cut by 5 bases, the J end by 4 bases, with 11 bases between. CDR1 MGHDK and CDR2 SYGVNS come from the germline V gene. This CDR3 spans 14 amino acids. DNA of the CDR3: TGTGCCAGCAGTTCTGACAGACATAATGAAAAACTGTTTTTT. Amino acids: CASSSDRHNEKLFF.

The chain uses TRBV23-1 and TRBJ2-6; D is perhaps TRBD2 (6 bases). TRBV23-1 belongs to the ORF category, with a function that is uncertain. There are 21 residues in the CDR3. Trimming removed 2 bases at V and 0 bases at J, with 23 bases between. In nucleotides, the CDR3 is TGCGCCAGCAGTCAACGGGAGACCACCGGGGTCTCTCTCTCTGGGGCCAACGTCCTGACTTTC. Translating gives CASSQRETTGVSLSGANVLTF.